This T cell receptor beta chain was identified during a study of T cell repertoires in cytomegalovirus infection. Study at large: Shared public TCR beta signatures pointed to both CMV infection and a matching HLA type. Study-wide findings and caveats: HLA-C-restricted, CMV-specific TCR beta clonotypes were dominant ex vivo. Cumulative public TCR beta family frequency identified CMV carriers with the relevant HLA.

TCRdb processed the reads anew with MiXCR; each CDR3 protein has one entry. The top ten clones hold under 5.5% of a sample with about 80,000 distinct CDR3 sequences, roughly 3.7% of them seen once. The CDR3 runs to 14 residues. CDR1 is DFQATT and CDR2 is SNEGSKA in the germline V gene (reference sequence). Trimming cost V 4 bases and J 3 bases; bases outside gene matches: 6. This clonotype has a count of ten or more. Its cognate antigen is unknown. The chain carries TRBV20-1 and TRBJ1-2, with TRBD1 identical over 9 bases. The specimen sequenced was PBMCs. The TCR originated in a human donor in good health (CMV status not recorded). Some clones in this sample may be carry-over from other donors' samples. This chain's CDR3 is CSAMYRDRDYGYTF. The CDR3 coding sequence is TGCAGTGCTATGTACCGGGACAGGGACTATGGCTACACCTTC.